The 2 T cell receptor beta chains in this list originate from one sample, sequenced in a study of blood T cell repertoires in COVID-19 (dated by TCRdb to the early 2020s). Receptor libraries were prepared by the immunoSEQ multiplex PCR assay. In its TCRdb copy, this immuneACCESS table keeps in-frame sequences only and misses some clones. Where compared with another copy, unresolved V genes explain less than half of these, and the others have no known cause. This sample holds roughly 250,000 clones; about 91% were observed only once. Jointly, the top ten make up roughly 1.2% of the sample. Specimen: PBMCs or T cells enriched from blood (not recorded which). These receptors all stem from a middle-aged woman with acute COVID-19.

The chain has TRBV27 and TRBJ2-1; 7 nucleotides align to TRBD1. This CDR3 region has 16 residues. The V segment lost 0 bases and the J segment 15 bases; nucleotides outside the gene matches: 17. Germline assignment: CDR1 MNHEY and CDR2 SMNVEV (reference sequence). The CDR3 sequence: CASSLSLPWTGSASFF. The CDR3 DNA reads TGTGCCAGCAGTTTATCGCTCCCCTGGACAGGTTCAGCGTCGTTCTTC.

The gene calls are TRBV5-1 and TRBJ1-3; D uncertain. The CDR3 runs 17 residues. Germline V gives CDR1 SGHRS, CDR2 YFSETQ. V dropped 0 bases and J dropped 2 bases, with 15 bases sitting between them. In DNA form, the CDR3 reads TGCGCCAGCAGCTTGGATGTGATTGAGCGTCCTGGAAACACCATATATTTT. Translated: CASSLDVIERPGNTIYF. The whole variable domain, filled in from reference TRBV5-1 and TRBJ1-3, reads KAGVTQTPRYLIKTRGQQVTLSCSPISGHRSVSWYQQTPGQGLQFLFEYFSETQRNKGNFPGRFSGRQFSNSRSEMNVSTLELGDSALYLCASSLDVIERPGNTIYFGEGSWLTVV.